This T cell receptor (beta chain) emerged from a study of immune evolution from preneoplasia to lung adenocarcinoma. Assay used: immunoSEQ multiplex PCR; TCRdb lists only in-frame clones, some missing. Counted here are 6,000 to 8,500 clones, roughly 74% occurring once; the ten biggest clones make up 7.5% to 9.5%. Resections took place in Japan or China from the mid-2010s to the late 2010s. As regards this clone: Its antigen is not identified.

Findings of the study overall: From normal lung to invasive adenocarcinoma, top clone frequencies appeared to decrease. Normal lung had highest clonality; later lesions appeared denser, more diverse.

CDR3 size: 14 residues. With 3 bases removed from V and 4 bases from J, the gap between germline ends came to 10 bases. From germline, CDR1 is GTSNPN and CDR2 SVGIG (reference sequence). The receptor's source is a donor at least 70 years old with lung adenocarcinoma. Some clones in this sample may be carry-over from other donors' samples. The sequenced material came from FFPE atypical adenomatous hyperplasia tissue from the lung. Described subset: atypical adenomatous hyperplasia (AAH), lung preneoplasia. The rearrangement joins TRBV30 to TRBJ2-6; the D call may be TRBD1 or TRBD2 (5 bases each). In nucleotides, the CDR3 is TGTGCCTGGAGCGCCTGGGGGGGGGCCAACGTCCTGACTTTC. Its protein is CAWSAWGGANVLTF.